The source of this T cell receptor (beta chain) is a study of blood T cell repertoires in COVID-19. Study overall: The United States, Italy and Spain supplied acute and convalescent COVID-19 samples. T cells, B-cell-depleted T cells, or PBMCs supplied cDNA or gDNA.

In the original workflow: Amplification of reference gene primers provided the estimated nucleated cell counts. Assay used: immunoSEQ multiplex PCR; TCRdb lists only in-frame clones, some missing. V and J calls plus clone size are reproduced from that table; the DNA served to infer D and trimming. Of over 250,000 clones in the sample, approximately 92% were seen once. This CDR3 region has 13 residues. With 3 bases removed from V and 6 bases from J, the gap between germline ends came to 8 bases. The Seattle patients joined while their infection was active and were tracked longitudinally afterward. The source of this sequence is a person under 35 with COVID-19, enrolled during active disease. The chain joins TRBV12-3 or TRBV12-4 to TRBJ2-2, with no clear D. Sample: peripheral blood. The CDR3 sequence: CASSLNRAGELFF. As DNA, the CDR3 is TGTGCCAGCAGTTTGAACCGCGCCGGGGAGCTGTTTTTT.